The 13 T cell receptor beta chains below come from one sample, sequenced in a study of blood T cell repertoires in COVID-19. Sequenced by immunoSEQ multiplex PCR; TCRdb stores in-frame clones only, minus some. Of 88,000 or so clones in the sample, around 79% are singletons; the top ten hold 24%. The sequencing sample was made of peripheral blood. The origin of the receptors is a human donor in a cohort sampled during active COVID-19.

This chain joins TRBV2 and TRBJ2-4, with 7 nucleotides matching TRBD2. Germline V gene lookup returns CDR1 SNHLY and CDR2 FYNNEI. The CDR3 extends over 14 amino acids. Trimming at V came to 7 bases and at J to 9 bases, leaving 12 bases not matched to a gene. The DNA for the CDR3 is TGTGCCAGCACGGACATCGGGGGGAAGTCCATTCAGTACTTC. This codes for CASTDIGGKSIQYF.

The genes are TRBV5-1 and TRBJ2-1; 12 bases match TRBD2. The CDR3 totals 15 residues. Trimming took 5 bases from V and 9 from J; bases not matched to a gene: 9. Germline-derived CDR1 and CDR2 are SGHRS and YFSETQ. CDR3 in DNA: TGCGCCAGCAGTCCCCGGACTAGCGGGAACTCTGAGCAGTTCTTC. This encodes CASSPRTSGNSEQFF.

The CDR3 loop reads CASSYGTGRANNEQFF. The CDR3 bases are TGTGCCAGCAGTTACGGTACCGGGAGGGCTAACAATGAGCAGTTCTTC. The rearrangement links TRBV27 to TRBJ2-1, with 8 bases fitting TRBD2. V shed 4 bases, J shed 5 bases, and the junction held 10 bases outside the gene matches. Looked up from germline, CDR1 is MNHEY and CDR2 is SMNVEV (reference sequence). This CDR3 is built from 16 residues.

This rearrangement joins TRBV18 to TRBJ1-4; TRBD1 aligns across 8 bases. The CDR3 covers 15 residues. Unmatched junction bases numbered 5, after V lost 3 bases and J lost 5 bases. Per the germline V gene, CDR1 is KGHSH and CDR2 is LQKENI. DNA for the CDR3: TGTGCCAGCTCACCCCGGACAGGGCCAAATGAAAAACTGTTTTTT. It is translated as CASSPRTGPNEKLFF.

This chain connects TRBV19 to TRBJ2-7; 13 bases map to TRBD2. CDR3 length equals 16 residues. The ends lost 4 bases at V and 1 base at J; junction bases unmatched: 4. The V gene's germline CDR1 is LNHDA and CDR2 SQIVND (reference sequence). CDR3 DNA sequence: TGTGCCAGTAGTACGTGGGGACTAGCGGGATCCTACGAGCAGTACTTC. Encoded protein: CASSTWGLAGSYEQYF.

The chain is built from TRBV4-1 and TRBJ1-4, with TRBD1 matching 8 bases. The CDR3 consists of 16 residues. V was clipped by 4 bases and J by 0 bases; unmatched bases: 4. CDR1 is MGHRA, CDR2 YSYEKL, per germline. The CDR3 loop is CASSPGQGTTNEKLFF. In DNA, the CDR3 is TGCGCCAGCAGCCCCGGACAGGGAACAACTAATGAAAAACTGTTTTTT.

V gene TRBV21-1 combines with J gene TRBJ2-3; TRBD1 is the table's D call, not checked against the DNA. TRBV21-1 is labeled a pseudogene. The length of the CDR3 is 21 residues. The CDR3 sequence is CASSKETGTGMGLGVTDTQYF. In DNA form, the CDR3 reads TGTGCCAGCAGCAAAGAGACCGGGACAGGGATGGGGTTGGGGGTCACAGATACGCAGTATTTT.

V is TRBV5-4 and J is TRBJ1-1, with D perhaps matching TRBD1 (6 bases). The V gene's germline CDR1 is SGHNT and CDR2 YYREEE (reference sequence). V was trimmed by 4 bases and J by 4 bases, leaving 11 bases between them. This CDR3 region has 13 residues. The CDR3 DNA reads as TGTGCCAGCAGCGGAGTAGGGGGCACTGAAGCTTTCTTT. Its protein product is CASSGVGGTEAFF.

A note on this clone: The same CDR3 arises from other DNA sequences in this sample as well. V and J are TRBV3-1 (or the pseudogene TRBV3-2) and TRBJ1-1; a weak D match, TRBD1 (5 bases). Germline V gene sequence: CDR1 LGHDT, CDR2 YNNKEL (reference sequence). CDR3 length: 13 amino acids. Trimming left V 3 bases short and J 4 bases short, with 9 bases between. CDR3 amino acids: CASSQGGGTEAFF. CDR3 nucleotides: TGTGCCAGCAGCCAGGGGGGAGGCACTGAAGCTTTCTTT.

This clone was found a few times. The chain couples TRBV19 to TRBJ1-6; D not certain. The CDR3 spans 13 residues. Trimming cost V 0 bases and J 9 bases, with 6 bases left between them. Germline lookup yields CDR1 LNHDA and CDR2 SQIVND (reference sequence). CDR3 sequence reads: CASSIDLSSPLHF. CDR3 DNA: TGTGCCAGTAGTATAGATCTCAGTTCACCCCTCCACTTT.

V is TRBV4-1 and J is TRBJ2-1; D unclear. Trimming pared 1 base from V and 5 bases from J, leaving 12 bases between. The CDR3 runs 15 residues. The V gene's germline CDR1 is MGHRA and CDR2 YSYEKL. CDR3 amino acids: CASSQADSEDNEQFF. The CDR3 nucleotides read TGCGCCAGCAGCCAAGCCGACTCTGAGGACAATGAGCAGTTCTTC.

The rearrangement uses TRBV2 and TRBJ1-2; possibly TRBD1 for D (5 bases). The CDR3 contains 14 residues. The ends were cut back, 4 bases at V and 4 bases at J, with 13 bases in the middle. Germline-derived CDR1 and CDR2 are SNHLY and FYNNEI. The CDR3 protein is CASSGFGASYGYTF. DNA for the CDR3: TGTGCCAGCAGTGGTTTTGGGGCTAGCTATGGCTACACCTTC.

This clone has just a few counts. The chain is built from TRBV28 and TRBJ2-7; a weak D match, TRBD2 (6 bases). CDR3 size: 12 residues. CDR1 is MDHEN and CDR2 is SYDVKM in the germline V gene. Trimming removed 6 bases at V and 6 bases at J, with 12 bases between. The CDR3 coding sequence is TGTGCCAGCAGCCATACTAGCAGCGAGCAGTACTTC. It translates to CASSHTSSEQYF. Supplemented by reference TRBV28 and TRBJ2-7, the full variable domain reads DVKVTQSSRYLVKRTGEKVFLECVQDMDHENMFWYRQDPGLGLRLIYFSYDVKMKEKGDIPEGYSVSREKKERFSLILESASTNQTSMYLCASSHTSSEQYFGPGTRLTVT.